This TCR beta chain came from a study of blood T cells in healthy people across ages. Study results and caveats: Expanded clonotype changes were possibly confounded by unknown donor CMV status. Older age coincided with a roughly linear decline in TCR beta diversity per million T cells.

This clonotype appeared many times. Its antigen is still unknown. The junction departs from germline at one end; a sequencing error may be responsible. The CDR3 sequence is 14 residues long. Germline V CDR1 and CDR2: SGHTA, FQGNSA. PCR was performed a second time for roughly 7 to 11 cycles using a sample-barcoded 5' primer and a J-beta primer mix. TCRdb re-derived calls from the 5' RACE reads in MiXCR, one entry per CDR3 protein. Of some 700,000 distinct CDR3 sequences listed, roughly two fifths are singletons. Sequencing was performed on blood. The TCR comes from a woman aged 60-70 years in good health. V and J are TRBV7-2 and TRBJ1-5, with TRBD1 identical over 9 bases. CDR3 nucleotide sequence: TGCGCCAGCAGCTTGGACAGGGGAAATCAGCCCCAGCATTTT. As protein: CASSLDRGNQPQHF.